This T cell receptor (beta chain) is drawn from a study of shared clonotypes between healthy human individuals. Deletions cut 5 bases from V and 2 bases from J, with 15 bases between. CDR3 length: 15 residues. The germline gives CDR1 LNHDA, CDR2 SQIVND (reference sequence). Data came from immunoSEQ multiplex PCR; TCRdb stores just in-frame clones and leaves some out. The profile shows 2 million to 2.5 million clones, almost 96% of them singletons. The sequenced sample was naive CD4+ T cells sorted from blood. The subset here: CD45RA+ positively selected. The receptor was derived from a man aged 18 to 29 in good health. The chain has TRBV19 and TRBJ1-2; the D gene is possibly TRBD1 (6 bases). CDR3 sequence: CASSPRNRVNYGYTF. The CDR3 DNA reads TGTGCCAGTAGTCCCCGCAACAGGGTAAACTATGGCTACACCTTC.